This T cell receptor beta chain was sequenced for a study of identical twins. Broader study findings: Fewer insertions marked abundant cord blood beta clonotypes; young adult naive trended weakly, memory not at all.

Carrying unique molecular identifiers, the cDNA also gained a universal primer site through template switching. TCRdb re-called the 5' RACE reads with MiXCR, one entry per CDR3 protein. The sample lists roughly 250,000 distinct CDR3 sequences; 11% to 15% were seen once. The CDR3 has 13 residues. Germline values: CDR1 SNHLY, CDR2 FYNNEI. The V gene lost 4 bases and the J gene lost 6 bases, with 11 bases spanning the gap. The table lists this clonotype with a few counts. Its cognate antigen is unknown. This clonotype originated in a woman aged 18-29 years in good health. The sequenced sample consisted of memory (CD45RO+) T cells sorted from blood. The chain has TRBV2 and TRBJ2-3, with a possible D match to TRBD2 (6 bases). Here the CDR3 reads CASSAGRRDTQYF. In DNA, the CDR3 is TGTGCCAGCAGTGCGGGGAGGAGGGATACGCAGTATTTT.